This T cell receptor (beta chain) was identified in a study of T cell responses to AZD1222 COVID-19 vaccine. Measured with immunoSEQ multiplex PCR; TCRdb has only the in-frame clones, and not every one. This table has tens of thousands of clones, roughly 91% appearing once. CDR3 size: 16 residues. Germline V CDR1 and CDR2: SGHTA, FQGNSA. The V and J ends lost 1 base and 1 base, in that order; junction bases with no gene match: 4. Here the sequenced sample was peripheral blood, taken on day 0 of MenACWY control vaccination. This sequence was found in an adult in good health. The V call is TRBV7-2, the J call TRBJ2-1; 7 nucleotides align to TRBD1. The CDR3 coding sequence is TGTGCCAGCAGCTTAGTTCCGGGACAGTCCTACAATGAGCAGTTCTTC. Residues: CASSLVPGQSYNEQFF. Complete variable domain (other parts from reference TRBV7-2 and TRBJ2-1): GAGVSQSPSNKVTEKGKDVELRCDPISGHTALYWYRQSLGQGLEFLIYFQGNSAPDKSGLPSDRFSAERTGGSVSTLTIQRTQQEDSAVYLCASSLVPGQSYNEQFFGPGTRLTVL.